Listed here is a single T cell receptor (beta chain). The antigen is undetermined. Profiled with immunoSEQ multiplex PCR; TCRdb holds only in-frame clones, not every one. The sample has approximately 100,000 clones, 93% seen once. The sample belongs to a study of Tregs in tolerant kidney transplant recipients. Turning to the study itself: Related graft donors supplied nonmyeloablative bone marrow transplants, and mixed chimerism was transient.

CDR1 is SGHNT and CDR2 is YYREEE in the germline V gene (reference sequence). Unmatched junction bases numbered 5, after V lost 4 bases and J lost 6 bases. The CDR3 sequence is 15 residues long. General observations from the study: Tregs expanded with activated donor B cells seemed most donor-specific.

The source of this sequence is a human donor who received a combined kidney and bone marrow transplant. The material was CD4+ T cells from blood, obtained before the transplant. The V call is TRBV5-4, the J call TRBJ2-1; 12 bases are shared with TRBD2. The CDR3 bases are TGTGCCAGCAGCCGCCCTAGCGGGAGGGTCAATGAGCAGTTCTTC. This codes for CASSRPSGRVNEQFF.